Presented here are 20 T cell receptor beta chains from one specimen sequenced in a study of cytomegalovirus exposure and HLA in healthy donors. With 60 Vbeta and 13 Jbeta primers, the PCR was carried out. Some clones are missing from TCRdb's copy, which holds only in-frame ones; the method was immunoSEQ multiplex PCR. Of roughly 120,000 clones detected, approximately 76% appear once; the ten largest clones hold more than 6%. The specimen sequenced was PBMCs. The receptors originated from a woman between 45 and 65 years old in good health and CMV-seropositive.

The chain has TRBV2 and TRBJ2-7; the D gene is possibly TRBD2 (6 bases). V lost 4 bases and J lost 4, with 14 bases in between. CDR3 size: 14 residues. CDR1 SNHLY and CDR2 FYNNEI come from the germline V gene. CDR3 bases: TGTGCCAGCAGTGTAAGGAGGGCCGGGTACGAGCAGTACTTC. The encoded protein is CASSVRRAGYEQYF.

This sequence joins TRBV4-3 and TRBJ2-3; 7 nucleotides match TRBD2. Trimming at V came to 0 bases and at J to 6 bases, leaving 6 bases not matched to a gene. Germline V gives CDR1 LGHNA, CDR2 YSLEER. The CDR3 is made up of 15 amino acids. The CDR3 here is CASSQDGREWDTQYF. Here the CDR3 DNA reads TGCGCCAGCAGCCAAGATGGGCGGGAGTGGGATACGCAGTATTTT.

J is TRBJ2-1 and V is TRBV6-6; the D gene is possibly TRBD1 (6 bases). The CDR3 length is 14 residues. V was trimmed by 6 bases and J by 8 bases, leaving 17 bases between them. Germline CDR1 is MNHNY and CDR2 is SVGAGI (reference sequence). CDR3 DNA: TGTGCCAGCAGCATTCCGACAGGCCGCTATGAGCAGTTCTTC. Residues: CASSIPTGRYEQFF.

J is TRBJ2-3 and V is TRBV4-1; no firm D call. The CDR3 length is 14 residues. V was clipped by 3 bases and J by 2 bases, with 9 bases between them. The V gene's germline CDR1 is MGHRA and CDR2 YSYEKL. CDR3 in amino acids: CASSHPGFTDTQYF. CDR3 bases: TGCGCCAGCAGCCATCCCGGGTTCACAGATACGCAGTATTTT.

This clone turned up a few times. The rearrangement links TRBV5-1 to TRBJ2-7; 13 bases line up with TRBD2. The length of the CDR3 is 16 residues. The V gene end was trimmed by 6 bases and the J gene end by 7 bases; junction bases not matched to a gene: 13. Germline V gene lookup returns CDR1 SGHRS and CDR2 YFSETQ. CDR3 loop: CASTRGPLAGGHEQYF. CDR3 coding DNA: TGCGCCAGCACCCGTGGCCCACTAGCGGGAGGGCATGAGCAGTACTTC.

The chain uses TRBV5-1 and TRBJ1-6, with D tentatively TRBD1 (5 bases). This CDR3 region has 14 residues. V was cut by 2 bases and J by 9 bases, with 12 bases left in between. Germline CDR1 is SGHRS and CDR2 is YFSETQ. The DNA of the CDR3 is TGCGCCAGCAGCTTTCCGGGGGGGGGTTCACCCCTCCACTTT. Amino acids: CASSFPGGGSPLHF.

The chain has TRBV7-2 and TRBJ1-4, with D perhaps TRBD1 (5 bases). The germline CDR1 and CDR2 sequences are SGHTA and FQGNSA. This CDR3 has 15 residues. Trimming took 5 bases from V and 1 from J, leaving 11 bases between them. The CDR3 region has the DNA TGTGCCAGCAGCCCCCGACAGCTAACTAATGAAAAACTGTTTTTT. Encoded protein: CASSPRQLTNEKLFF.

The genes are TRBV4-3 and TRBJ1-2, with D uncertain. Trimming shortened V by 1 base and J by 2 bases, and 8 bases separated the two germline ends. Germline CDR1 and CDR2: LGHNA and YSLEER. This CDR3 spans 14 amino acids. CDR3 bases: TGCGCCAGCAGCCAAGGGGCACAGAACTATGGCTACACCTTC. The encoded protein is CASSQGAQNYGYTF.

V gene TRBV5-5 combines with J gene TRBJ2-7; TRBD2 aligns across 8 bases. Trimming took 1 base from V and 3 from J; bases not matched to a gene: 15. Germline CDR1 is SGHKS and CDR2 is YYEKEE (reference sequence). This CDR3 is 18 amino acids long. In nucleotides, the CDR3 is TGTGCCAGCAGCTTGTTAGCGGGAAGTACCCCGGGGAGCTACGAGCAGTACTTC. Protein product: CASSLLAGSTPGSYEQYF.

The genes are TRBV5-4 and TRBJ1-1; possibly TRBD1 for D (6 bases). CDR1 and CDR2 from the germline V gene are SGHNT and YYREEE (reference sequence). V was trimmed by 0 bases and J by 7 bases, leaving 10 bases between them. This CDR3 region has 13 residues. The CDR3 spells CASSLAGQLEAFF. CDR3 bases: TGTGCCAGCAGCTTGGCCGGACAGCTTGAAGCTTTCTTT. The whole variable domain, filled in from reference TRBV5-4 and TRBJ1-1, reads ETGVTQSPTHLIKTRGQQVTLRCSSQSGHNTVSWYQQALGQGPQFIFQYYREEENGRGNFPPRFSGLQFPNYSSELNVNALELDDSALYLCASSLAGQLEAFFGQGTRLTVV.

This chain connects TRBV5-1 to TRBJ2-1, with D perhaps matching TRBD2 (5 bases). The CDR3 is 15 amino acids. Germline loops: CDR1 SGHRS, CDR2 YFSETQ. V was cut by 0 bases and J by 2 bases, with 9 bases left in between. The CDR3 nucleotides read TGCGCCAGCAGCTTGGACGGGGATCCCTACAATGAGCAGTTCTTC. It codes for CASSLDGDPYNEQFF.

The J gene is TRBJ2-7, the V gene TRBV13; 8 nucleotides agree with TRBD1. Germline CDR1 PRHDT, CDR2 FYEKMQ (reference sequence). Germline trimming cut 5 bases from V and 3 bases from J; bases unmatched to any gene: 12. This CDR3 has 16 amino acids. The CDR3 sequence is CASSPRQGIKDYEQYF. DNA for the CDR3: TGTGCCAGCAGCCCACGACAGGGGATTAAGGACTACGAGCAGTACTTC.

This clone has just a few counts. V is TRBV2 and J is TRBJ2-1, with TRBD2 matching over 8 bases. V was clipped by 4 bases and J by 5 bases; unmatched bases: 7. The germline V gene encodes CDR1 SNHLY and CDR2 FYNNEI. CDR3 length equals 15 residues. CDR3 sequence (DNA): TGTGCCAGCAGTGTGGAGCGGGGGCAAAACAATGAGCAGTTCTTC. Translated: CASSVERGQNNEQFF.

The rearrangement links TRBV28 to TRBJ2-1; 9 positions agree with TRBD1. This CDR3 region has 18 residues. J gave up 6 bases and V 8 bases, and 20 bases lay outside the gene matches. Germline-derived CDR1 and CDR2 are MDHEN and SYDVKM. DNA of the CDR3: TGTGCCAGCCCACCACCCGGTTCCGGGACAGGGTTTCTCAATGAGCAGTTCTTC. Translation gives CASPPPGSGTGFLNEQFF.

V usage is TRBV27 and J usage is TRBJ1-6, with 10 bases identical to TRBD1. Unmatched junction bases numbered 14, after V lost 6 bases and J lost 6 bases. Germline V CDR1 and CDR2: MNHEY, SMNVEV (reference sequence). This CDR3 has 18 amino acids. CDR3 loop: CASRTFYRDRGFNSPLHF. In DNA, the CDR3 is TGTGCCAGCAGGACTTTCTACCGGGACAGGGGTTTTAATTCACCCCTCCACTTT.

The CDR3 reads CASSFLAGGTTGELFF. In nucleotides, the CDR3 is TGTGCCAGCAGCTTTCTAGCGGGAGGCACAACCGGGGAGCTGTTTTTT. V and J are TRBV7-8 and TRBJ2-2; 11 bases fit TRBD2. Germline CDR1 reads SGHVS; CDR2 reads FQNEAQ. V dropped 3 bases and J dropped 5; count of bases not matched to a gene: 5. The CDR3 loop spans 16 amino acids. Looking up the rest from reference TRBV7-8 and TRBJ2-2 gives the full variable domain: GAGVSQSPRYKVAKRGQDVALRCDPISGHVSLFWYQQALGQGPEFLTYFQNEAQLDKSGLPSDRFFAERPEGSVSTLKIQRTQQEDSAVYLCASSFLAGGTTGELFFGEGSRLTVL.

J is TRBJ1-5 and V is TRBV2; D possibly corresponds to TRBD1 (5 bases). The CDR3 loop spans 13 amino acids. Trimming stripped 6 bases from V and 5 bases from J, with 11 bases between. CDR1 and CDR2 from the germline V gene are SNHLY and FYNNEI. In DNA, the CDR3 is TGTGCCAGCAGATACAGGTTAGATCAGCCCCAGCATTTT. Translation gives CASRYRLDQPQHF.

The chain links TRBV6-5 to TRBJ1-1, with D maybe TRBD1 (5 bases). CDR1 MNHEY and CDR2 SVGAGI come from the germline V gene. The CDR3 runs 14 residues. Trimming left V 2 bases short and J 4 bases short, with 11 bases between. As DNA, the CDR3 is TGTGCCAGCAGTTACGGGAAGGGGTCCACTGAAGCTTTCTTT. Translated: CASSYGKGSTEAFF.

The CDR3 nucleotides are TGTGCCAGCAGCTTAGTGGGCCCCCGGGGGACCCAGTACTTC. Protein: CASSLVGPRGTQYF. The chain combines TRBV7-2 with TRBJ2-5; D might be TRBD2 (5 bases). V gave up 1 base and J gave up 7 bases, with 13 bases separating them. The CDR3 loop spans 14 amino acids. Germline V gene sequence: CDR1 SGHTA, CDR2 FQGNSA.

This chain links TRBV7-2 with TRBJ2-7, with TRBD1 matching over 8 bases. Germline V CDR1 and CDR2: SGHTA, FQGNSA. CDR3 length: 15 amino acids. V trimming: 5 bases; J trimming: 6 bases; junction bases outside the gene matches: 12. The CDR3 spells CASSGRTGKGGEQYF. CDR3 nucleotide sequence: TGTGCCAGCAGCGGCAGGACAGGGAAAGGTGGCGAGCAGTACTTC.